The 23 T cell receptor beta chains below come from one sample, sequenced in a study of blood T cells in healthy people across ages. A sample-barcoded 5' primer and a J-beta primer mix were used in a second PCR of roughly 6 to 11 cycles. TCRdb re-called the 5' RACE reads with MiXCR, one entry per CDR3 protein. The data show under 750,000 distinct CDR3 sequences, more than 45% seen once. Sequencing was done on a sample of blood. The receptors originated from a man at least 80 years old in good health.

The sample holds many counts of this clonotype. CDR3 residues: CSARDFDRVGGEQYF. For the CDR3, the DNA is TGCAGTGCTAGAGACTTTGACAGGGTCGGAGGGGAGCAGTACTTC. The chain couples TRBV20-1 to TRBJ2-7; weak D call: TRBD1 (7 bases). Trimming removed 0 bases at V and 7 bases at J, with 19 bases between. This CDR3 has 15 amino acids. Germline-derived CDR1 and CDR2 are DFQATT and SNEGSKA (reference sequence).

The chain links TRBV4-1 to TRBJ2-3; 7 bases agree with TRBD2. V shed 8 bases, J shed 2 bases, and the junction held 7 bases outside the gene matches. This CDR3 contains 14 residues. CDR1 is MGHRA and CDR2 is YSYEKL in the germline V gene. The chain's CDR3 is CASRAGLNTDTQYF. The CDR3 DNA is TGCGCCAGCCGAGCGGGGCTCAACACAGATACGCAGTATTTT.

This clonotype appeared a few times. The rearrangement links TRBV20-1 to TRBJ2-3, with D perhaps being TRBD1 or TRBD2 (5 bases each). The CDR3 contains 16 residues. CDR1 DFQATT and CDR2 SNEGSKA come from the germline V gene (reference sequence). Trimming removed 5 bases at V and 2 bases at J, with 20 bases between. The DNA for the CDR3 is TGCAGTGCTGGGAAGGACTCAAGGGGTGTCACAGATACGCAGTATTTT. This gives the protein CSAGKDSRGVTDTQYF.

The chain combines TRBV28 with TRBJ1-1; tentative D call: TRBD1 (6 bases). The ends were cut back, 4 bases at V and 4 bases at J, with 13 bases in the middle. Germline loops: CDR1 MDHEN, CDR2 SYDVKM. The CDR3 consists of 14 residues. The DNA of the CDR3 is TGTGCCAGCAGTTCCTACAGGGACGGCACTGAAGCTTTCTTT. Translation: CASSSYRDGTEAFF.

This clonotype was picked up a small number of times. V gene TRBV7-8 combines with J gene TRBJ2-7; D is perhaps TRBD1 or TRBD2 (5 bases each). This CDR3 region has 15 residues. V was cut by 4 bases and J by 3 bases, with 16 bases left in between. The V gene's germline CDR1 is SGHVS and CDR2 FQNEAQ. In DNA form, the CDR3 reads TGTGCCAGCAGCTCGGGACGGAGGTTTAACTACGAGCAGTACTTC. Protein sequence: CASSSGRRFNYEQYF.

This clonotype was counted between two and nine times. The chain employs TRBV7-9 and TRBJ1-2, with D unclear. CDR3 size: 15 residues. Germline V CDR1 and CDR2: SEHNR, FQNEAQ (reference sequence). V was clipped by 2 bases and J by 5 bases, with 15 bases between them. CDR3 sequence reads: CASSLNPGPVYGYTF. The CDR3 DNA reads TGTGCCAGCAGCTTAAATCCGGGTCCGGTATATGGCTACACCTTC.

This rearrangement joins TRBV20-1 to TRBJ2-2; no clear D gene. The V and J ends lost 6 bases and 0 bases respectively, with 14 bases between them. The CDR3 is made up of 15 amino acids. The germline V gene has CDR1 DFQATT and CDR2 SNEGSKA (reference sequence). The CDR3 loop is CSARTSGSNTGELFF. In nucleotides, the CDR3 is TGCAGTGCCCGGACCTCAGGCTCGAACACCGGGGAGCTGTTTTTT.

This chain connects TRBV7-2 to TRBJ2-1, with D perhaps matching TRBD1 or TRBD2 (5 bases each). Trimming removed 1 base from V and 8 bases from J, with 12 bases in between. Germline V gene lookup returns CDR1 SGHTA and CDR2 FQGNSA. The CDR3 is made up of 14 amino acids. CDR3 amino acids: CASSLGGTQHEQFF. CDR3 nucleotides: TGTGCCAGCAGCTTAGGGGGGACCCAGCATGAGCAGTTCTTC.

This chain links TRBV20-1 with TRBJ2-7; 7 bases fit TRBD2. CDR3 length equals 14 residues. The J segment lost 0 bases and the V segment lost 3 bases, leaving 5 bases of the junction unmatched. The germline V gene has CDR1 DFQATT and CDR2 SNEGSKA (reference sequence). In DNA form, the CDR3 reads TGCAGTGCTAGGTTCGGGGGGAGCTCCTACGAGCAGTACTTC. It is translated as CSARFGGSSYEQYF.

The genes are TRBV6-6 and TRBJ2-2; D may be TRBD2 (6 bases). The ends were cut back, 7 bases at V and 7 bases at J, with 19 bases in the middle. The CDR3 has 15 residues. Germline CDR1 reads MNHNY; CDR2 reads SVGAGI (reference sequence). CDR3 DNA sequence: TGTGCCAGCAACGAGGGACTCCCTGAGAGCGGGGAGCTGTTTTTT. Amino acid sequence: CASNEGLPESGELFF.

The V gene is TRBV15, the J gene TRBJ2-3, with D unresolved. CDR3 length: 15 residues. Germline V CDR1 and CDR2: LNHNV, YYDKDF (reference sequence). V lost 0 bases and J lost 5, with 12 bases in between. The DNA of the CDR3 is TGTGCCACCAGCAGAGACACCTATCATGGAGATACGCAGTATTTT. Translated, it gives CATSRDTYHGDTQYF.

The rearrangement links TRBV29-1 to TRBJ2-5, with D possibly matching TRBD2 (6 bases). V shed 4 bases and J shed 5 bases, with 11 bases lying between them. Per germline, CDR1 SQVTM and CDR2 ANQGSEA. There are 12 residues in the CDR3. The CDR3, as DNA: TGCAGCGTTGCGGGACTGAGGGAGACCCAGTACTTC. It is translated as CSVAGLRETQYF.

CDR3 sequence (DNA): TGTGCCAGCACCCTAGCGGGGAGCTCCTACGAGCAGTACTTC. This sequence encodes CASTLAGSSYEQYF. This chain joins TRBV3-1 and TRBJ2-7, with 9 bases aligning to TRBD2. Germline-derived CDR1 and CDR2 are LGHDT and YNNKEL (reference sequence). The CDR3 contains 14 residues. Losses at the gene ends were 7 bases for V and 0 bases for J; bases not matched to a gene: 4.

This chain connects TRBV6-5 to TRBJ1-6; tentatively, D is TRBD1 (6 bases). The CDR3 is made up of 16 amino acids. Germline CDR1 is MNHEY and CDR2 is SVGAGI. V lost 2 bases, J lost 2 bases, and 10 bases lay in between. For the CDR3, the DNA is TGTGCCAGCAGTTACGGGGGGCTCGCCTATAATTCACCCCTCCACTTT. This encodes CASSYGGLAYNSPLHF.

The CDR3 DNA reads TGTGCCAGCAGCTCCCTAGCGGTTGGGGGGGAGACCCAGTACTTC. It specifies CASSSLAVGGETQYF. V is TRBV7-2 and J is TRBJ2-5; 7 positions match TRBD2. Looked up from germline, CDR1 is SGHTA and CDR2 is FQGNSA. After removal of 4 bases from V and 5 bases from J, the junction contained 10 bases not matched to a gene. The CDR3 totals 15 residues.

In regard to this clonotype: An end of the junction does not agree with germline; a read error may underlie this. CDR3 region: CSASGTSGGSSTDTQYF. CDR3 sequence (DNA): TGCAGTGCATCCGGGACTAGCGGAGGATCTAGCACAGATACACAGTATTTT. This chain links TRBV20-1 with TRBJ2-3; TRBD2 matches at 11 bases. Germline V gene data show CDR1 as DFQATT and CDR2 as SNEGSKA (reference sequence). The length of the CDR3 is 17 residues.

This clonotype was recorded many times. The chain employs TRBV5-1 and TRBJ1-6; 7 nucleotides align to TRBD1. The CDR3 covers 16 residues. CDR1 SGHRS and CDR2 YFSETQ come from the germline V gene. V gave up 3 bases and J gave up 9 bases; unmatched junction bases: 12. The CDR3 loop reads CASSSNQQGLGSPLHF. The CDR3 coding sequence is TGCGCCAGCAGCTCGAACCAACAGGGGTTGGGTTCACCCCTCCACTTT.

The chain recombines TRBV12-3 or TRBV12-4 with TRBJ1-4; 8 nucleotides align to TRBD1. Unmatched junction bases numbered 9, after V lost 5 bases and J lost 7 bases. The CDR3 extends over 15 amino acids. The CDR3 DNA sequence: TGTGCCAGCAGTCCCAGGACAGGGATCGGTGAAAAACTGTTTTTT. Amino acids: CASSPRTGIGEKLFF.

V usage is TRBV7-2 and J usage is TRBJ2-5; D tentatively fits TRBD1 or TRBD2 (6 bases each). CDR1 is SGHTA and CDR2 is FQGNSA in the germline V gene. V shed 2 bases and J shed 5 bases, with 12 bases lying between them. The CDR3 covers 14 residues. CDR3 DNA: TGTGCCAGCAGCTTACACAGGGAGGCGGAGACCCAGTACTTC. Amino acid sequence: CASSLHREAETQYF.

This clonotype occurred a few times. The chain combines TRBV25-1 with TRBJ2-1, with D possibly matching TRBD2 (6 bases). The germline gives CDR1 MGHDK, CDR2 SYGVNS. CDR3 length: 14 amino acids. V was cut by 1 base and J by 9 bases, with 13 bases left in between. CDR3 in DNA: TGTGCCAGCAGTGAATGGGAATTCGGGGGTGAGCAGTTCTTC. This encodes CASSEWEFGGEQFF.

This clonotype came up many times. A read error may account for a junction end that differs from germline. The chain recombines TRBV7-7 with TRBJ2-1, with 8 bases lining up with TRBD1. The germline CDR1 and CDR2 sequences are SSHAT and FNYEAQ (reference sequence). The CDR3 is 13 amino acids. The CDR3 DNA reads TGTGCTAGCAGCTCCGACAGGGGCAATGAGCAGTTCTTC. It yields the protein CASSSDRGNEQFF.

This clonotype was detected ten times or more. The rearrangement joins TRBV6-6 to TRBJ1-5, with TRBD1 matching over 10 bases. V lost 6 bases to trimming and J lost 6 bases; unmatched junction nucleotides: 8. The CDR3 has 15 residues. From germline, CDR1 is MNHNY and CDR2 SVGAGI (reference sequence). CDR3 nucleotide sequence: TGTGCCAGCAGCACGACAGGGGGCAGGGGTCAGCCCCAGCATTTT. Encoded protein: CASSTTGGRGQPQHF.

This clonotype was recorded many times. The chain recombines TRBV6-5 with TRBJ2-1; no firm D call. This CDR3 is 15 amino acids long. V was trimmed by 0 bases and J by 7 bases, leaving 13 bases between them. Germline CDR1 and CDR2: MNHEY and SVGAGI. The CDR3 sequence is CASSYSGAPRNEQFF. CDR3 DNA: TGTGCCAGCAGTTACTCAGGAGCCCCCCGGAATGAGCAGTTCTTC.